A single sample is the source of the 32 T cell receptor beta chains below, sequenced in a study of cytomegalovirus exposure and HLA in healthy donors (dated by TCRdb to 2016 to 2017). Libraries were built with the immunoSEQ multiplex PCR assay. TCRdb retrieved this table from immuneACCESS and kept in-frame rearrangements only. Not all clones are present; in checked studies, unresolved V genes account for under half, and no reason is known for the remainder. The sample table records fewer than 350,000 clones; around 89% of these occur just once. The top ten constitute 0.92% of the sample. The source material was PBMCs. These receptors were taken from a woman between 18 and 30 years old in good health and CMV-seronegative.

V gene TRBV9 combines with J gene TRBJ1-2; no firm D call. Germline CDR1 is SGDLS and CDR2 is YYNGEE. The V gene lost 4 bases and the J gene lost 4 bases, with 20 bases spanning the gap. The CDR3 has 16 amino acids. Here the CDR3 DNA reads TGTGCCAGCAGCCACAGTCCAGCCACCAGCGGCTATGGCTACACCTTC. Translation gives CASSHSPATSGYGYTF.

V gene TRBV9 combines with J gene TRBJ2-1, with D possibly TRBD1 on 6 matching bases. Germline CDR1 SGDLS, CDR2 YYNGEE. V lost 3 bases, J lost 10 bases, and 17 bases lay in between. The CDR3 has 14 residues. CDR3 sequence (DNA): TGTGCCAGCAGCGGAGCGTTGGGGGCAACGGAGCAGTTCTTC. It yields the protein CASSGALGATEQFF.

J is TRBJ2-7 and V is TRBV5-4, with TRBD2 identical over 7 bases. Germline V gene data show CDR1 as SGHNT and CDR2 as YYREEE (reference sequence). Germline trimming cut 0 bases from V and 2 bases from J; bases unmatched to any gene: 5. This CDR3 has 15 residues. The CDR3 region is CASSLGLADPYEQYF. In DNA, the CDR3 is TGTGCCAGCAGCTTGGGGCTAGCGGATCCCTACGAGCAGTACTTC.

This clone showed up just a few times. This chain uses TRBV4-1 with TRBJ2-2; weak D call: TRBD2 (5 bases). This CDR3 region has 14 residues. V was clipped by 4 bases and J by 3 bases, with 9 bases between them. Looked up from germline, CDR1 is MGHRA and CDR2 is YSYEKL. The DNA for the CDR3 is TGCGCCAGCAGCCCCGGGGAATACACCGGGGAGCTGTTTTTT. As protein: CASSPGEYTGELFF.

The chain employs TRBV19 and TRBJ2-3; D might be TRBD1 (5 bases). Germline V gene lookup returns CDR1 LNHDA and CDR2 SQIVND (reference sequence). Trimming left V 5 bases short and J 7 bases short, with 13 bases between. The CDR3 is 13 amino acids. The CDR3 DNA is TGTGCCAGTAGTCTGTCAGGGATGCATACGCAGTATTTT. Amino acids: CASSLSGMHTQYF.

The rearrangement links TRBV27 to TRBJ2-1; 9 positions match TRBD2. The CDR3 contains 14 residues. The J segment lost 4 bases and the V segment lost 4 bases, leaving 2 bases of the junction unmatched. Germline lookup yields CDR1 MNHEY and CDR2 SMNVEV (reference sequence). The CDR3: CASSSLAGYNEQFF. CDR3 in DNA: TGTGCCAGCAGTTCGCTAGCGGGATACAATGAGCAGTTCTTC.

This chain uses TRBV6-5 with TRBJ2-7; no clear D gene. CDR3 length: 16 amino acids. Trimming took 0 bases from V and 3 from J, leaving 15 bases between them. The germline V gene encodes CDR1 MNHEY and CDR2 SVGAGI. This CDR3 is CASSYSTPPTDYEQYF. In DNA, the CDR3 is TGTGCCAGCAGTTACTCGACTCCACCAACGGACTACGAGCAGTACTTC.

In nucleotides, the CDR3 is TGTGCCAGTAGCCTGGACAGGGGGGTAAACAATGAGCAGTTCTTC. Translated, it gives CASSLDRGVNNEQFF. The chain links TRBV19 to TRBJ2-1, with 10 bases matching TRBD1. V dropped 6 bases and J dropped 5; count of bases not matched to a gene: 7. Germline CDR1 reads LNHDA; CDR2 reads SQIVND (reference sequence). This CDR3 has 15 residues.

The J gene is TRBJ2-7, the V gene TRBV9; D gene ambiguous. The CDR3 loop spans 16 amino acids. The V end lost 0 bases, the J end lost 0 bases, and 13 bases lay between the germline ends. Germline CDR1 and CDR2: SGDLS and YYNGEE. The CDR3 sequence is CASSVGGSRNSYEQYF. The DNA of the CDR3 is TGTGCCAGCAGCGTAGGAGGCAGCCGTAACTCCTACGAGCAGTACTTC.

This rearrangement joins TRBV19 to TRBJ2-4; TRBD2 is a possible D gene (6 bases). Germline lookup yields CDR1 LNHDA and CDR2 SQIVND (reference sequence). The CDR3 has 13 residues. V was trimmed by 7 bases and J by 6 bases, leaving 13 bases between them. The CDR3 DNA is TGTGCCAGTACTCCCGGGAGAGGAAACATTCAGTACTTC. This codes for CASTPGRGNIQYF.

The J gene is TRBJ1-1, the V gene TRBV27; D is unresolved. The V end lost 3 bases, the J end lost 6 bases, and 8 bases lay between the germline ends. Germline V CDR1 and CDR2: MNHEY, SMNVEV (reference sequence). This CDR3 has 12 residues. The CDR3 region has the DNA TGTGCCAGCAGTTTTTCAGGTGCTGAAGCTTTCTTT. Translated: CASSFSGAEAFF.

The genes are TRBV28 and TRBJ1-6, with 7 bases matching TRBD1. Germline lookup yields CDR1 MDHEN and CDR2 SYDVKM. The trim removed 4 bases at V and 6 bases at J, leaving 3 bases unmatched. There are 14 residues in the CDR3. The CDR3 spells CASSWRQGNSPLHF. CDR3 DNA: TGTGCCAGCAGTTGGAGACAGGGTAATTCACCCCTCCACTTT.

The chain has TRBV11-2 and TRBJ1-6; TRBD1 is a possible D gene (6 bases). The length of the CDR3 is 15 residues. From germline, CDR1 is SGHAT and CDR2 FQNNGV. V was pared by 0 bases and J by 10 bases, with 13 bases between. This CDR3 is CASSLEQGSYSPLHF. DNA for the CDR3: TGTGCCAGCAGCTTAGAGCAGGGGAGCTACTCACCCCTCCACTTT.

V is TRBV25-1 and J is TRBJ2-7, with 13 nucleotides matching TRBD2. The CDR3 consists of 15 residues. CDR1 and CDR2 from the germline V gene are MGHDK and SYGVNS. Trimming at V came to 1 base and at J to 5 bases, leaving 2 bases not matched to a gene. DNA of the CDR3: TGTGCCAGCAGTGAATCCGGGACTAGCGGGAACGAGCAGTACTTC. Translation gives CASSESGTSGNEQYF.

CDR3 DNA sequence: TGTGCCAGCAGTTATTATTTATGCGGGAAACTCACAGATACGCAGTATTTT. Protein: CASSYYLCGKLTDTQYF. The V call is TRBV27, the J call TRBJ2-3; D is perhaps TRBD2 (6 bases). Germline loops: CDR1 MNHEY, CDR2 SMNVEV (reference sequence). The ends were cut back, 4 bases at V and 2 bases at J, with 19 bases in the middle. The CDR3 is 17 amino acids.

This sequence joins TRBV5-1 and TRBJ1-4; D gene unclear. V was pared by 0 bases and J by 1 base, with 4 bases between. Germline CDR1 and CDR2: SGHRS and YFSETQ. The CDR3 is 14 amino acids. The CDR3 nucleotides read TGCGCCAGCAGCTTGGCCGGAACTAATGAAAAACTGTTTTTT. Amino acid sequence: CASSLAGTNEKLFF.

CDR3 sequence (DNA): TGTGCCAGCAGAGGGGGCTACTCCCGCGAGCAGTTCTTC. Its protein is CASRGGYSREQFF. The chain uses TRBV28 and TRBJ2-1, with 7 bases lining up with TRBD1. V dropped 6 bases and J dropped 10; count of bases not matched to a gene: 9. This CDR3 contains 13 residues. Germline V gene data show CDR1 as MDHEN and CDR2 as SYDVKM.

The chain employs TRBV29-1 and TRBJ2-1; 11 bases are shared with TRBD1. The CDR3 spans 16 residues. The germline gives CDR1 SQVTM, CDR2 ANQGSEA. V was clipped by 6 bases and J by 6 bases; unmatched bases: 13. Written as DNA, the CDR3 is TGCAGCGTGGTGAAGGGACAGGGGGTAGGGGGCAATGAGCAGTTCTTC. Its protein product is CSVVKGQGVGGNEQFF.

The rearrangement links TRBV11-2 to TRBJ1-1; 10 bases agree with TRBD1. Germline V gene sequence: CDR1 SGHAT, CDR2 FQNNGV. Germline trimming cut 5 bases from V and 4 bases from J; bases unmatched to any gene: 10. The CDR3 sequence is 16 residues long. CDR3 in DNA: TGTGCCAGCAGCCCGGACAGGGGGTTAAGCGGCACTGAAGCTTTCTTT. Translation gives CASSPDRGLSGTEAFF.

The rearrangement links TRBV19 to TRBJ2-2; 8 nucleotides align to TRBD1. This CDR3 has 14 residues. The V gene's germline CDR1 is LNHDA and CDR2 SQIVND (reference sequence). V trimming: 9 bases; J trimming: 1 base; junction bases outside the gene matches: 4. CDR3 DNA: TGTGCCAGCTCTGGACAGGGGAACACCGGGGAGCTGTTTTTT. Translating it yields CASSGQGNTGELFF.

The rearrangement links TRBV28 to TRBJ1-1; D is undetermined. V gave up 8 bases and J gave up 1 base, with 11 bases separating them. The CDR3 contains 13 residues. Germline values: CDR1 MDHEN, CDR2 SYDVKM. In DNA, the CDR3 is TGTGCCAGCTGGAGGACCGCGAACACTGAAGCTTTCTTT. Encoded protein: CASWRTANTEAFF.

The chain couples TRBV11-3 to TRBJ2-2; D is ambiguous. Trimming removed 6 bases from V and 6 bases from J, with 8 bases in between. Germline V CDR1 and CDR2: SGHNT, YENEEA. The CDR3 totals 12 residues. Here the CDR3 DNA reads TGTGCCAGCAGTCTTACGGCCGGGGAGCTGTTTTTT. This translates into CASSLTAGELFF.

This chain links TRBV7-2 with TRBJ2-1; a weak D match, TRBD2 (6 bases). The CDR3 spans 14 residues. V was clipped by 1 base and J by 8 bases, with 12 bases between them. CDR1 is SGHTA and CDR2 is FQGNSA in the germline V gene. The CDR3 DNA reads as TGTGCCAGCAGCTTAGGGCTAGCGTTCGATGAGCAGTTCTTC. It translates to CASSLGLAFDEQFF.

The chain employs TRBV5-4 and TRBJ2-3; weak D call: TRBD1 (5 bases). Germline V lookup: CDR1 SGHNT, CDR2 YYREEE (reference sequence). Between the trimmed V and J ends, which lost 2 bases and 3 bases, there was a span of 13 bases. The CDR3 totals 15 residues. CDR3 sequence (DNA): TGTGCCAGCAGCTTTATTCATGCAGGGACAGATACGCAGTATTTT. As protein: CASSFIHAGTDTQYF. The full variable domain, with the rest looked up from reference TRBV5-4 and TRBJ2-3, is ETGVTQSPTHLIKTRGQQVTLRCSSQSGHNTVSWYQQALGQGPQFIFQYYREEENGRGNFPPRFSGLQFPNYSSELNVNALELDDSALYLCASSFIHAGTDTQYFGPGTRLTVL.

CDR3 protein: CASRFRTDPAETQYF. CDR3 bases: TGTGCCAGCAGATTCAGGACAGACCCGGCGGAGACCCAGTACTTC. This chain joins TRBV6-1 and TRBJ2-5, with a possible D match to TRBD1 (6 bases). V lost 6 bases and J 5 bases, leaving 19 bases between the germline ends. This CDR3 has 15 residues. CDR1 and CDR2 from the germline V gene are MNHNS and SASEGT.

The rearrangement joins TRBV28 to TRBJ1-2; 8 bases are a match to TRBD1. J lost 6 bases, V lost 11 bases, and 8 bases had no gene match. Germline V lookup: CDR1 MDHEN, CDR2 SYDVKM. The CDR3 has 12 residues. The CDR3 sequence is CAGSQGGDGYTF. The CDR3 DNA is TGTGCCGGGTCACAGGGGGGGGATGGCTACACCTTC.

The V and J genes are TRBV12-5 and TRBJ2-3; D might be TRBD2 (6 bases). The V and J ends lost 0 bases and 5 bases respectively, with 21 bases between them. The CDR3 runs to 18 residues. From germline, CDR1 is LGHNT and CDR2 FRNRAP. The CDR3 sequence is CASGLVPFRQEGRDTQYF. Here the CDR3 DNA reads TGTGCTAGTGGTTTGGTACCGTTCCGTCAGGAGGGGCGAGATACGCAGTATTTT.

J is TRBJ2-3 and V is TRBV4-1; 9 bases are a match to TRBD2. From germline, CDR1 is MGHRA and CDR2 YSYEKL. V dropped 3 bases and J dropped 1; count of bases not matched to a gene: 5. This CDR3 region has 16 residues. CDR3 bases: TGCGCCAGCAGCCAGCGATTAGCGGGAGGCACAGATACGCAGTATTTT. Amino acid sequence: CASSQRLAGGTDTQYF.

This chain joins TRBV5-1 and TRBJ2-1; TRBD2 aligns across 12 bases. The germline V gene encodes CDR1 SGHRS and CDR2 YFSETQ. The CDR3 extends over 17 amino acids. V trimming: 5 bases; J trimming: 0 bases; junction bases outside the gene matches: 6. For the CDR3, the DNA is TGCGCCAGCAGACTAGCGGGAGGACGAAGCTCCTACAATGAGCAGTTCTTC. Amino acids: CASRLAGGRSSYNEQFF.

Here the CDR3 DNA reads TGTGCCAGCAGTGCCCAGACTCGTTACAATGAGCAGTTCTTC. This gives the protein CASSAQTRYNEQFF. V and J are TRBV28 and TRBJ2-1; unclear D gene. This CDR3 region has 14 residues. Germline assignment: CDR1 MDHEN and CDR2 SYDVKM. The germline V and J ends were trimmed by 5 bases and 4 bases, with 12 bases remaining between them.

This clone was picked up a small number of times. The J gene is TRBJ2-1, the V gene TRBV28; 10 positions match TRBD2. The germline CDR1 and CDR2 sequences are MDHEN and SYDVKM. V lost 7 bases, J lost 7 bases, and 13 bases stayed unmatched. There are 16 residues in the CDR3. The CDR3: CASTHSGRARANEQFF. The CDR3 DNA sequence: TGTGCCAGCACTCACAGCGGGAGGGCTCGGGCGAATGAGCAGTTCTTC.

This chain links TRBV7-2 with TRBJ1-2; 10 positions match TRBD1. The ends lost 3 bases at V and 8 bases at J; junction bases unmatched: 3. This CDR3 has 13 residues. The germline gives CDR1 SGHTA, CDR2 FQGNSA. The CDR3 sequence: CASSLTGGEGYTF. The CDR3 DNA sequence: TGTGCCAGCAGCTTGACAGGGGGCGAGGGCTACACCTTC.